This T cell receptor (beta chain) was observed in a study of OX40 agonist ivuxolimab in advanced cancers. Only in-frame clones appear in the TCRdb table, and some are missing; sequencing was by immunoSEQ multiplex PCR. The sample consists of 15,000 to 20,000 clones, about 80% of them appearing once. CDR3 size: 14 residues. CDR1 is MGHDK and CDR2 is SYGVNS in the germline V gene. The TCR originated in an adult with an advanced solid tumor such as melanoma, head and neck, liver or kidney cancer. The sequencing here drew on CD4+ or CD8+ T cells sorted from blood, taken in a trial of the OX40 agonist ivuxolimab. The chain joins TRBV25-1 to TRBJ2-5; 7 bases line up with TRBD2. The assigned J gene may be wrong: the sequence end matches TRBJ2-7 better. The DNA of the CDR3 is TGTGCCCCCTGGGGCAGCGGGGCAAACTACGAGCAGTACTTC. Translated: CAPWGSGANYEQYF.